This entry is about one TCR beta chain. Its specificity is unknown. This specimen comes from a study of cytomegalovirus exposure and HLA in healthy donors. Study in general: Of a few hundred genotyped donors, approximately 80% clustered with self-reported Caucasian donors. Findings and limits, study-wide: Later, an analysis found that common viral pathogens appeared to be linked with several of the most significant clusters. Cytomegalovirus status was reportedly diagnosed by the classifier with high specificity and sensitivity.

The CDR3 runs 15 residues. V lost 0 bases, J lost 4 bases, and 6 bases stayed unmatched. The germline gives CDR1 GTSNPN, CDR2 SVGIG (reference sequence). The PCR was carried out with 60 Vbeta primers and 13 Jbeta primers. Libraries were prepared by immunoSEQ multiplex PCR; TCRdb keeps only in-frame clonotypes and omits some of them. The sample includes 150,000 to 200,000 clones, 80% to 85% seen only once; the top ten take roughly 4.5%. The source of this sequence is a man in his forties or fifties in good health and CMV-seropositive. Sequencing input: PBMCs. V usage is TRBV30 and J usage is TRBJ1-5; 7 nucleotides match TRBD1. CDR3 DNA: TGTGCCTGGAGTGTAGGGCCAGGGGGAAATCAGCCCCAGCATTTT. The encoded protein is CAWSVGPGGNQPQHF.